In this sample, the clone carrying this TCR beta chain turned up many times. This record belongs to a study of molecular identifiers for immune sequencing clone quantification. In TCRdb, the PCR reads were re-called with MiXCR into one record per CDR3 protein. The table records just under 20,000 distinct CDR3 sequences, 20% to 25% of them present only once. V lost 3 bases, J lost 1 base, and 12 bases stayed unmatched. CDR1 and CDR2 from the germline V gene are LGHNA and YSLEER. CDR3 length: 19 residues. The TCR sequence derives from a human donor in good health. Some libraries in this study had Jurkat cell RNA spiked in. Sequences were obtained from naive CD8+ T cells from blood, with Jurkat cell RNA spiked in. Noted subset: FACS-sorted CD8+CD4-CCR7+CD45RA+ naive T cells. The genes are TRBV4-3 and TRBJ2-1, with 10 positions matching TRBD1. CDR3 sequence reads: CASSHAGTGALLSYNEQFF. CDR3 sequence (DNA): TGCGCCAGCAGCCATGCCGGGACAGGGGCCCTCTTGTCCTACAATGAGCAGTTCTTC.